This T cell receptor (beta chain) was documented in a study of blood T cells in healthy people across ages. This clonotype appeared a few times. A second roughly 7 to 12 cycle PCR used barcoded and J-beta primers. TCRdb re-called the 5' RACE reads through MiXCR, storing one row per CDR3 protein. The table includes roughly 1,000,000 distinct CDR3 sequences, about 25% detected once. The sample was also reused in another study, on T cells of mothers and their children. According to that study: Each donor was one of three healthy Caucasian mothers or one of their six children. cDNA was made from all extracted RNA, around 1.5 ug per 15 ul. Per mother, over 8 million TCR beta CDR3 reads were obtained; per child, roughly 2.9 million. Versus unrelated pairs, overlap was slightly higher in related mother-child pairs, without reaching significance.

Input material: blood. This sequence was found in a girl aged 2 to 10 in good health.

The CDR3 region has the DNA TGTGCCAGCAGCCAATATCTGGGTAAGACGGAGACCCAGTACTTC. Translation gives CASSQYLGKTETQYF. The chain uses TRBV4-2 and TRBJ2-5; D gene ambiguous. V was trimmed by 2 bases and J by 5 bases, leaving 15 bases between them. The CDR3 contains 15 residues. CDR1 is LGHNA and CDR2 is YNFKEQ in the germline V gene.